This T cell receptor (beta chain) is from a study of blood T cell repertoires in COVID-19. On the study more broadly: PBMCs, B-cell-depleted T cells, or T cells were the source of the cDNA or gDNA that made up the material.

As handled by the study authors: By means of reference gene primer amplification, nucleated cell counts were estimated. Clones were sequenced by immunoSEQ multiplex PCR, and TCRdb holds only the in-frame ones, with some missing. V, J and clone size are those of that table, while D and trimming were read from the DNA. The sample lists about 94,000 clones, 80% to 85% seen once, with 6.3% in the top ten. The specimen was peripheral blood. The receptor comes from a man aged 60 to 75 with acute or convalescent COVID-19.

The CDR3, as DNA: TGTGCCAGTAGTATATCCGGGTCGGCGAACACCGGGGAGCTGTTTTTT. Protein product: CASSISGSANTGELFF. The chain joins TRBV19 to TRBJ2-2; no definite D call. The germline V gene encodes CDR1 LNHDA and CDR2 SQIVND (reference sequence). The CDR3 is made up of 16 amino acids. Trimming cost V 2 bases and J 0 bases, with 10 bases left between them.